This TCR beta chain is from a study of blood T cell repertoires in COVID-19. The wider study: The origin of the acute and convalescent COVID-19 samples was the United States, Italy and Spain.

V shed 5 bases and J 0 bases; nucleotides not matched to a gene: 13. Germline V gene sequence: CDR1 SGHTA, CDR2 FQGNSA. The CDR3 is made up of 19 amino acids. TCRdb's table, derived via immunoSEQ multiplex PCR, lists solely in-frame clones and lacks some. Of over 250,000 clones detected, under 90% appear once; the ten largest clones hold around a tenth. The origin of this receptor is a woman in her forties or fifties who had recovered from COVID-19. Source material: peripheral blood. The chain joins TRBV7-2 to TRBJ2-6; 7 nucleotides line up with TRBD1. The CDR3 DNA reads TGTGCCAGCAGCCCGACGGACAGGTCCTTTAGCTCTGGGGCCAACGTCCTGACTTTC. Translation gives CASSPTDRSFSSGANVLTF.